Each of the 2 T cell receptor beta chains below was sequenced from the same sample in a study of T cell responses to AZD1222 COVID-19 vaccine. Assay: immunoSEQ multiplex PCR; the TCRdb copy retains only in-frame clones and omits some. The table lists over 35,000 clones, about four fifths of them singletons. The sequences come from peripheral blood, collected 28 days after the second dose of the MenACWY control vaccine. The receptors come from an adult who received the MenACWY meningococcal vaccine as a control.

The J gene is TRBJ2-1, the V gene TRBV29-1; D assignment may be TRBD1 or TRBD2 (5 bases each). The germline V gene has CDR1 SQVTM and CDR2 ANQGSEA. CDR3 length equals 15 residues. Trimming stripped 7 bases from V and 3 bases from J, with 19 bases between. The CDR3, as DNA: TGCAGCGCTCGCCCCGGGGCAGGGCTCTACAATGAGCAGTTCTTC. Translated, it gives CSARPGAGLYNEQFF.

With respect to this clone: In the same sample, other DNA sequences code for this CDR3. The V and J genes are TRBV12-3 or TRBV12-4 and TRBJ2-5; D uncertain. CDR3 length: 11 amino acids. The V end was cut by 6 bases, the J end by 5 bases, with 7 bases between. The CDR3 nucleotides are TGTGCCAGCAGCCTCGGGGAGACCCAGTACTTC. Translation gives CASSLGETQYF.